Listed below are T cell receptor beta chains from one sample, sequenced in a study of blood T cell repertoires in COVID-19. Profiling relied on immunoSEQ multiplex PCR, and the TCRdb table lists in-frame clones only, not all of them. The sample lists about 24,000 clones, roughly 89% occurring once. Input material: peripheral blood. All receptors derive from a man between 65 and 85 years old with COVID-19, enrolled during active disease. Each CDR3 is given with its conserved first and last residue. A D gene is named only where the DNA matches it firmly. Only part of the rows carry a size: once, few, many, or a class if the clone is expanded.

v_gene: TRBV5-8
j_gene: TRBJ1-1
d_gene: -
abundance: -
len: 13
CDR3nt: TGTGCCAGCAGCTTGGACTCCGAGATTGGAGCTTTCTTT
CDR3aa: CASSLDSEIGAFF

v_gene: TRBV7-2
j_gene: TRBJ1-5
d_gene: -
abundance: once
len: 12
CDR3nt: TGTGCCAGCAGCTTGTGGGAGCAGCCCCAGCATTTT
CDR3aa: CASSLWEQPQHF

v_gene: TRBV11-2
j_gene: TRBJ2-2
d_gene: -
abundance: -
len: 14
CDR3nt: TGTGCCAGCAGCTCCATACGCGGCACCGGGGAGCTGTTTTTT
CDR3aa: CASSSIRGTGELFF

v_gene: TRBV2
j_gene: TRBJ2-5
d_gene: TRBD2
abundance: -
len: 18
CDR3nt: TGTGCCAGCAAAGGACTAGCGGGGGGGCCCTCCGCGGGGGAGACCCAGTACTTC
CDR3aa: CASKGLAGGPSAGETQYF

v_gene: TRBV6-5
j_gene: TRBJ2-2
d_gene: TRBD1
abundance: -
len: 13
CDR3nt: TGTGCCATTCTAACAGGGGGCACCGGGGAGCTGTTTTTT
CDR3aa: CAILTGGTGELFF

v_gene: TRBV5-1
j_gene: TRBJ2-7
d_gene: TRBD1
abundance: few
len: 15
CDR3nt: TGCGCCAGCAGCTTGGACGTAAACAGGGGTTACGAGCAGTACTTC
CDR3aa: CASSLDVNRGYEQYF

v_gene: TRBV12-5
j_gene: TRBJ2-7
d_gene: -
abundance: -
len: 13
CDR3nt: TGTGCTAGTGGTTTAGGGGCGACCTACGAGCAGTACTTC
CDR3aa: CASGLGATYEQYF

v_gene: TRBV11-2
j_gene: TRBJ2-7
d_gene: -
abundance: once
len: 14
CDR3nt: TGTGCCAGCAGCCAGGGCTACAGCTCCTACGAGCAGTACTTC
CDR3aa: CASSQGYSSYEQYF

v_gene: TRBV27
j_gene: TRBJ1-5
d_gene: TRBD1
abundance: -
len: 15
CDR3nt: TGTGCCAGCAGTAAGGGGGACAGGGGGCTTCAGCCCCAGCATTTT
CDR3aa: CASSKGDRGLQPQHF

v_gene: TRBV5-1
j_gene: TRBJ1-6
d_gene: TRBD1
abundance: -
len: 16
CDR3nt: TGCGCCAGCAGCTTGGGGACCGGGACAGGGAATTCACCCCTCCACTTT
CDR3aa: CASSLGTGTGNSPLHF

v_gene: TRBV10-3
j_gene: TRBJ1-4
d_gene: -
abundance: -
len: 14
CDR3nt: TGTGCCATCAGTGAGTCCGACTGGGGAGGGAAACTGTTTTTT
CDR3aa: CAISESDWGGKLFF

v_gene: TRBV5-5
j_gene: TRBJ2-1
d_gene: -
abundance: -
len: 15
CDR3nt: TGTGCCAGCAGCGCCGGGGTGAGCTCCTACAATGAGCAGTTCTTC
CDR3aa: CASSAGVSSYNEQFF

v_gene: TRBV19
j_gene: TRBJ2-1
d_gene: TRBD2
abundance: -
len: 14
CDR3nt: TGTGCCACTTCGAGGGTAGCGGGAGTGGGTGAGCAGTTCTTC
CDR3aa: CATSRVAGVGEQFF

v_gene: TRBV6-5
j_gene: TRBJ1-1
d_gene: -
abundance: -
len: 14
CDR3nt: TGTGCCAGCAGTTACACCCGAGGGTTTATTGAAGCTTTCTTT
CDR3aa: CASSYTRGFIEAFF

v_gene: TRBV3-1/TRBV3-2
j_gene: TRBJ1-5
d_gene: -
abundance: -
len: 13
CDR3nt: TGTGCCAGCAGCCTGAGTAGCAATCAGCCCCAGCATTTT
CDR3aa: CASSLSSNQPQHF

v_gene: TRBV7-6
j_gene: TRBJ2-1
d_gene: TRBD2
abundance: -
len: 17
CDR3nt: TGTGCCAGCAGCTTGGGGGCCCTAGCGGGAGGCCACAATGAGCAGTTCTTC
CDR3aa: CASSLGALAGGHNEQFF

v_gene: TRBV27
j_gene: TRBJ1-2
d_gene: -
abundance: once
len: 13
CDR3nt: TGTGCCAGCAGTCTCAGGGGCGCCTATGGCTACACCTTC
CDR3aa: CASSLRGAYGYTF

v_gene: TRBV10-3
j_gene: TRBJ2-5
d_gene: -
abundance: -
len: 16
CDR3nt: TGTGCCATCAGTGAGTCTAAACAGGGTTGGCAAGAGACCCAGTACTTC
CDR3aa: CAISESKQGWQETQYF

v_gene: TRBV6-4
j_gene: TRBJ1-1
d_gene: TRBD1
abundance: -
len: 11
CDR3nt: TGTGCCAGCAGGGACAGGGGTAAAGCTTTCTTT
CDR3aa: CASRDRGKAFF

v_gene: TRBV4-2
j_gene: TRBJ2-2
d_gene: TRBD1
abundance: -
len: 16
CDR3nt: TGTGCCAGCAGCCAAGCTGACAGGGGGAACACCGGGGAGCTGTTTTTT
CDR3aa: CASSQADRGNTGELFF

v_gene: TRBV18
j_gene: TRBJ2-5
d_gene: TRBD2
abundance: -
len: 17
CDR3nt: TGTGCCAGCTCCAACAGGGGGACTAGCGGGAGAGGCGAGACCCAGTACTTC
CDR3aa: CASSNRGTSGRGETQYF

v_gene: TRBV30
j_gene: TRBJ2-4
d_gene: TRBD2
abundance: -
len: 15
CDR3nt: TGTGCCTGGAGTGGTACGGGGGGAACCAAAAACATTCAGTACTTC
CDR3aa: CAWSGTGGTKNIQYF

v_gene: TRBV19
j_gene: TRBJ1-5
d_gene: -
abundance: -
len: 16
CDR3nt: TGTGCCAGTAGAATGTCAGGAGACAGACGCAATCAGCCCCAGCATTTT
CDR3aa: CASRMSGDRRNQPQHF

v_gene: TRBV5-1
j_gene: TRBJ1-6
d_gene: TRBD1
abundance: few
len: 14
CDR3nt: TGCGCCAGCAGCTTGGGGGGGACAGCCTCACCCCTCCACTTT
CDR3aa: CASSLGGTASPLHF

v_gene: TRBV6-2/TRBV6-3
j_gene: TRBJ2-2
d_gene: TRBD2
abundance: -
len: 20
CDR3nt: TGTGCCAGCAGTTACTCTGGCCCTACGACTAGCGGGGTGAACACCGGGGAGCTGTTTTTT
CDR3aa: CASSYSGPTTSGVNTGELFF

v_gene: TRBV6-5
j_gene: TRBJ1-2
d_gene: -
abundance: -
len: 14
CDR3nt: TGTGCCAGCAGATCGACAGCCTTAAAAGGGGGCTACACCTTC
CDR3aa: CASRSTALKGGYTF

v_gene: TRBV19
j_gene: TRBJ1-2
d_gene: -
abundance: -
len: 15
CDR3nt: TGTGCCAGTTCAACCATTACGCGGGGTAACTATGGCTACACCTTC
CDR3aa: CASSTITRGNYGYTF

v_gene: TRBV21-1
j_gene: TRBJ1-1
d_gene: -
abundance: -
len: 12
CDR3nt: TGTGCCAGTAGCCTCGTGAACACTGAAGCTTTCTTT
CDR3aa: CASSLVNTEAFF

v_gene: TRBV7-9
j_gene: TRBJ2-2
d_gene: TRBD1
abundance: -
len: 17
CDR3nt: TGTGCCAGCAGCCCGATCGGGACAGGGGGGTTCACCGGGGAGCTGTTTTTT
CDR3aa: CASSPIGTGGFTGELFF

v_gene: TRBV18
j_gene: TRBJ1-1
d_gene: -
abundance: -
len: 15
CDR3nt: TGTGCCAGCTCACCAACGGACACATCGAACACTGAAGCTTTCTTT
CDR3aa: CASSPTDTSNTEAFF

v_gene: TRBV9
j_gene: TRBJ2-7
d_gene: TRBD1
abundance: -
len: 14
CDR3nt: TGTGCCAGCAGCGCCGGACAGGGACCCTACGAGCAGTACTTC
CDR3aa: CASSAGQGPYEQYF

v_gene: TRBV11-2
j_gene: TRBJ2-5
d_gene: TRBD1
abundance: -
len: 17
CDR3nt: TGTGCCAGCAGCCCCCCGGGACAGGGGGCGAGGTCAGAGACCCAGTACTTC
CDR3aa: CASSPPGQGARSETQYF

v_gene: TRBV5-4
j_gene: TRBJ2-5
d_gene: TRBD2
abundance: -
len: 18
CDR3nt: TGTGCCAGCAGCCAGACTCCTGCTAGCGGGGGACACCAAGAGACCCAGTACTTC
CDR3aa: CASSQTPASGGHQETQYF

v_gene: TRBV11-2
j_gene: TRBJ2-7
d_gene: TRBD1
abundance: -
len: 15
CDR3nt: TGTGCCAGCAGCTTACTAGTAACAGGGGGCCACGAGCAGTACTTC
CDR3aa: CASSLLVTGGHEQYF

v_gene: TRBV7-9
j_gene: TRBJ2-2
d_gene: TRBD2
abundance: -
len: 16
CDR3nt: TGTGCCAGCAGCTTCCCACTAGCGGGAGAAACCGGGGAGCTGTTTTTT
CDR3aa: CASSFPLAGETGELFF

v_gene: TRBV6-6
j_gene: TRBJ1-2
d_gene: -
abundance: -
len: 15
CDR3nt: TGTGCCAGCACTACCGACGGACTCTATGGAGTGGGCTACACCTTC
CDR3aa: CASTTDGLYGVGYTF

v_gene: TRBV10-2
j_gene: TRBJ1-2
d_gene: -
abundance: -
len: 13
CDR3nt: TGCGCCAGCAAGGAGGGCAGGGCAACTGGCTACACCTTC
CDR3aa: CASKEGRATGYTF

v_gene: TRBV5-6
j_gene: TRBJ1-5
d_gene: TRBD1
abundance: -
len: 16
CDR3nt: TGTGCCAGCAGCTTCTCCGGGACAGGGAGGGGGCAGCCCCAGCATTTT
CDR3aa: CASSFSGTGRGQPQHF

v_gene: TRBV2
j_gene: TRBJ1-6
d_gene: TRBD1
abundance: -
len: 14
CDR3nt: TGTGCCAGGACCACAGGGGGCTCTAATTCACCCCTCCACTTT
CDR3aa: CARTTGGSNSPLHF

v_gene: TRBV11-3
j_gene: TRBJ1-1
d_gene: -
abundance: few
len: 13
CDR3nt: TGTGCCAGCAGCTTCCAGGGGAACACTGAAGCTTTCTTT
CDR3aa: CASSFQGNTEAFF

v_gene: TRBV7-9
j_gene: TRBJ2-5
d_gene: -
abundance: -
len: 14
CDR3nt: TGTGCCAGCAGCTCATTCGGGAACCAAGAGACCCAGTACTTC
CDR3aa: CASSSFGNQETQYF

v_gene: TRBV6-5
j_gene: TRBJ1-5
d_gene: -
abundance: once
len: 16
CDR3nt: TGTGCCAGCAGTTTCCGGGACTTGAGGTACAATCAGCCCCAGCATTTT
CDR3aa: CASSFRDLRYNQPQHF

v_gene: TRBV4-2
j_gene: TRBJ1-2
d_gene: -
abundance: -
len: 15
CDR3nt: TGTGCCAGCAGCCAAGCCCCCCAACAGGACTATGGCTACACCTTC
CDR3aa: CASSQAPQQDYGYTF

v_gene: TRBV5-8
j_gene: TRBJ1-1
d_gene: TRBD1
abundance: -
len: 15
CDR3nt: TGTGCCAGCAGCTTGAGGAGGGGGCTCAACACTGAAGCTTTCTTT
CDR3aa: CASSLRRGLNTEAFF